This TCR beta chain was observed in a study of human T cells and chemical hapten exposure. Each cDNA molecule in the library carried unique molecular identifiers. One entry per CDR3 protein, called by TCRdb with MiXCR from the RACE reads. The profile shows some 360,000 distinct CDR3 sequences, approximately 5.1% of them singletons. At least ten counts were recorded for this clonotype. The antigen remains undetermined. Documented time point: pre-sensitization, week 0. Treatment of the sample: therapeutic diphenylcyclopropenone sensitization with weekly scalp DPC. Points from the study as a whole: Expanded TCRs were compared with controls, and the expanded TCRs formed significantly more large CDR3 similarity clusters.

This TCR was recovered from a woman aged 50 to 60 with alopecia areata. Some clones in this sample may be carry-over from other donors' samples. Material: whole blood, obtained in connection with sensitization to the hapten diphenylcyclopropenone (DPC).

The CDR3 here is CSVESGSTDTQYF. The CDR3 DNA reads TGCAGCGTTGAATCGGGTAGCACAGATACGCAGTATTTT. The chain links TRBV29-1 to TRBJ2-3; D not resolved. Germline lookup yields CDR1 SQVTM and CDR2 ANQGSEA. This CDR3 region has 13 residues. V was clipped by 2 bases and J by 0 bases, with 6 bases between them.